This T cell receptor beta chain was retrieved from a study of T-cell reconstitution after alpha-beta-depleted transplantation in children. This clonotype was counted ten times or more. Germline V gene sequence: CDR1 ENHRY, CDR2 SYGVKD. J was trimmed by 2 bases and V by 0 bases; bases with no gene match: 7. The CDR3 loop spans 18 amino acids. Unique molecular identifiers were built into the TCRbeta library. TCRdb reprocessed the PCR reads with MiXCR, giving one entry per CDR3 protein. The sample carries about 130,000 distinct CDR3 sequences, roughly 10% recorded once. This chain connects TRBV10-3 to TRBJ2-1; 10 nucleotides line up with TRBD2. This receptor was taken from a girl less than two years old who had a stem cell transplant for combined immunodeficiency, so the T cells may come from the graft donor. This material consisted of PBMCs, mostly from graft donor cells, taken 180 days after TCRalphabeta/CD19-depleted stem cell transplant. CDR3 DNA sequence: TGTGCCATCAGTGAGTCTTCTTTTAGCGGGGGGCCCTACAATGAGCAGTTCTTC. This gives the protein CAISESSFSGGPYNEQFF.